The clone carrying this T cell receptor beta chain appeared many times. Its antigen is unidentified. Coverage ceases 3 residues before the CDR3 finishes, and the germline J gene fills in the end. Data came from immunoSEQ multiplex PCR; TCRdb stores just in-frame clones and leaves some out. This sample carries about 43,000 clones and no singletons, and approximately 2% goes to the top ten. This specimen comes from a study of T cell clonality in common variable immunodeficiency. Overall study findings and caveats: Shared TCRbeta clones were fewer between CVID subjects than controls.

CDR3 length equals 17 residues. CDR1 LGHNA and CDR2 YNFKEQ come from the germline V gene. V shed 0 bases, J shed 1 base, and the junction held 6 bases outside the gene matches. This chain connects TRBV4-2 to TRBJ2-1; 7 bases map to TRBD1. The sample was peripheral blood mononuclear cells. The clonotype comes from a person aged 18 to 75 in good health. CDR3 DNA (partial): TGTGCCAGCAGCCAAGAAGGGGGCCGGTGGTCCTACAATGAG. This encodes CASSQEGGRWSYNE. The entire CDR3 reads CASSQEGGRWSYNEQFF.